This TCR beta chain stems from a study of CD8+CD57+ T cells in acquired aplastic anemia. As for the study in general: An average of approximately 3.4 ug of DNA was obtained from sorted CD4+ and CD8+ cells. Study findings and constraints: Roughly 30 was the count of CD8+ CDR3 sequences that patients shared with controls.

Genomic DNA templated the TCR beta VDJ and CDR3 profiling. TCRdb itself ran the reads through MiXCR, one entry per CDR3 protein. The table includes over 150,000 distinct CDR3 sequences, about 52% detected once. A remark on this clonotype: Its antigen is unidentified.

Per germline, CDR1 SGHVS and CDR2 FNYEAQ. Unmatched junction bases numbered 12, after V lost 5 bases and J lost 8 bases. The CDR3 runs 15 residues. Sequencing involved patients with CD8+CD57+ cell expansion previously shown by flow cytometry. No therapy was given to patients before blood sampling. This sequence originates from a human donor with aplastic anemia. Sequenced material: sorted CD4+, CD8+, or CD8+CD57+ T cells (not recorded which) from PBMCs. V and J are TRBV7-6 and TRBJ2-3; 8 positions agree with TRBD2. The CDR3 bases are TGTGCCAGCAGCCCCAGACTAGGTCGGGAGGGTACGCAGTATTTT. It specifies CASSPRLGREGTQYF.